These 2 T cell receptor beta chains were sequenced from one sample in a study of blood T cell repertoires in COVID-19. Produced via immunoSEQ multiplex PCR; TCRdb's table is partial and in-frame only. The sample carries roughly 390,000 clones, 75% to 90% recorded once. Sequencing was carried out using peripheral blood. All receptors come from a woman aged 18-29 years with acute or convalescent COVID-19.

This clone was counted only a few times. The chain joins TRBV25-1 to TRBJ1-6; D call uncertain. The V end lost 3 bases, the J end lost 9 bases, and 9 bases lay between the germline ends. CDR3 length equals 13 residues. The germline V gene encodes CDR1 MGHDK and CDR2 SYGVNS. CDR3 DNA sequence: TGTGCCAGCAGTGACGATGGGCTTTCACCCCTCCACTTT. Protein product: CASSDDGLSPLHF.

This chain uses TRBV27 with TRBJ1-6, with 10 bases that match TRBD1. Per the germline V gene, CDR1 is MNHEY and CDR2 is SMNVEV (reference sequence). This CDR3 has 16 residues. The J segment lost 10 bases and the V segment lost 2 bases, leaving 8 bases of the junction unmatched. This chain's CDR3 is CASSLLTGGGSSPLHF. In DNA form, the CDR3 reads TGTGCCAGCAGTTTACTGACAGGGGGCGGGAGCTCACCCCTCCACTTT.